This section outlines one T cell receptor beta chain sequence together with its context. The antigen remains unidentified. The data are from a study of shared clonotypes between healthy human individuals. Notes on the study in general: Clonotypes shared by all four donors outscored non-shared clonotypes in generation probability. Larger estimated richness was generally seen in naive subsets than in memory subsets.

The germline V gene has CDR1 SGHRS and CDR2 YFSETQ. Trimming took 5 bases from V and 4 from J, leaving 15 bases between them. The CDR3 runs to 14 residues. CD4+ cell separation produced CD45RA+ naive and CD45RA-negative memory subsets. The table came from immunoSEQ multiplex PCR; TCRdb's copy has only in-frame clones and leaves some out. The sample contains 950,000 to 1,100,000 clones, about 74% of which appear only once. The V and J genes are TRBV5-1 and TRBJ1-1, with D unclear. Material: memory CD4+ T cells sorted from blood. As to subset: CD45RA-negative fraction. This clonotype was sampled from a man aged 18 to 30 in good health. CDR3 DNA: TGCGCCAGCAGACACGAGGGTGGTATCACTGAAGCTTTCTTT. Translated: CASRHEGGITEAFF.